A single sample is the source of the 2 T cell receptor beta chains below, sequenced in a study of T cell clonality in common variable immunodeficiency. TCRdb keeps only in-frame clones here, not all; method: immunoSEQ multiplex PCR. Listed for the sample are about 35,000 clones, none seen a single time. These receptors' antigens are unknown. Study-wide findings and caveats: In common variable immunodeficiency, TCR beta chains reportedly carried fewer deletions and N-nucleotide insertions.

Material for sequencing was peripheral blood mononuclear cells. The receptors derive from a human donor with common variable immunodeficiency.

In its sample, this clone was seen many times. Coverage ceases 3 residues before the CDR3 finishes, and the germline J gene fills in the end. This chain joins TRBV5-1 and TRBJ1-1; 7 nucleotides match TRBD1. V lost 0 bases, J lost 4 bases, and 0 bases stayed unmatched. The CDR3 runs 13 residues. The germline V gene has CDR1 SGHRS and CDR2 YFSETQ. CDR3 bases read: TGCGCCAGCAGCTTGGGGACAGGCACTGAA. Translation gives CASSLGTGTE. From start to end, the CDR3 is CASSLGTGTEAFF.

This clone was observed at least ten times. The CDR3 goes on 3 residues after the read ends, and that part is filled in from the germline J gene. The V gene is TRBV18, the J gene TRBJ1-4, with 9 bases matching TRBD1. The ends lost 6 bases at V and 7 bases at J; junction bases unmatched: 15. The CDR3 length is 17 residues. CDR1 KGHSH and CDR2 LQKENI come from the germline V gene. CDR3 in amino acids: CASSQDRGAEDVEKLFF. CDR3 DNA, as far as it was read: TGTGCCAGCTCCCAAGACAGGGGGGCCGAAGACGTTGAAAAA.